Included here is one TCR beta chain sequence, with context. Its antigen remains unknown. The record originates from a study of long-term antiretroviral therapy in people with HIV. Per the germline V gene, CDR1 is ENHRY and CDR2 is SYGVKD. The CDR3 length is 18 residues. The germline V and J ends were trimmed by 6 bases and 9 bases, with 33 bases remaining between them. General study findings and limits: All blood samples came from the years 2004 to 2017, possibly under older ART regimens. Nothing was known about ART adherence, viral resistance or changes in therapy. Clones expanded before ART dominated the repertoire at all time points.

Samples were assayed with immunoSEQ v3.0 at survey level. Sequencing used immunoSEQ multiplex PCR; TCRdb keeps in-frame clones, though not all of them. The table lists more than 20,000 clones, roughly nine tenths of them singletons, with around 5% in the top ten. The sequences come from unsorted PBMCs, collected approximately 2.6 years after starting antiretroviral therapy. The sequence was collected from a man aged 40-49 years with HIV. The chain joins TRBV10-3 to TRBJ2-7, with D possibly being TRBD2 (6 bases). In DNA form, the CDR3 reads TGTGCCATCAGCCCCCGCGGGGTCCAGGACACGACTCCACGAGTGCAGTACTTC. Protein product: CAISPRGVQDTTPRVQYF.